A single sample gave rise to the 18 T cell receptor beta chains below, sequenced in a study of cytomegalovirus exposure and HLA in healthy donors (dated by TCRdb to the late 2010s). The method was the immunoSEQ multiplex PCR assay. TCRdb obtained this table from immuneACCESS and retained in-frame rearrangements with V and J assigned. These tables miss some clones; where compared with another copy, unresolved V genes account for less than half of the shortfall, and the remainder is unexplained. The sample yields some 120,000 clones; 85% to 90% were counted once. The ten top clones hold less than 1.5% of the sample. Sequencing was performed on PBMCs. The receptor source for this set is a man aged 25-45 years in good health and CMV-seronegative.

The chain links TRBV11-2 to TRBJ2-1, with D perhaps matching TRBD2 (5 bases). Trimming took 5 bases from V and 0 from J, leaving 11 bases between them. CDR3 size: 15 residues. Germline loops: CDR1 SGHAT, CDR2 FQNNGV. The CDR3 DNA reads TGTGCCAGCAGCGAAGCGGTGAGCTCCTACAATGAGCAGTTCTTC. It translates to CASSEAVSSYNEQFF.

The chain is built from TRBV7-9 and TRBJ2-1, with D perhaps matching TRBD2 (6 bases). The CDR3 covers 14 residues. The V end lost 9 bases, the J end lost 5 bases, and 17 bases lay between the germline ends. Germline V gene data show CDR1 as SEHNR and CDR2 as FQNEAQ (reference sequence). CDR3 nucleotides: TGTGCCAGTACGATCGGACTAAGCGACAATGAGCAGTTCTTC. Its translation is CASTIGLSDNEQFF.

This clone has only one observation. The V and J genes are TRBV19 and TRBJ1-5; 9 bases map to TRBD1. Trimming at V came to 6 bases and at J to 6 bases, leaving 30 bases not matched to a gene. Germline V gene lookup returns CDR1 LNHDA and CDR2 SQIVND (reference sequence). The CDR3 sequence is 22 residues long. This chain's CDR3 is CASSQGPWGQGKGGIAGQPQHF. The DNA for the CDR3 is TGTGCCAGTAGCCAGGGCCCATGGGGACAGGGAAAGGGTGGCATCGCTGGTCAGCCCCAGCATTTT.

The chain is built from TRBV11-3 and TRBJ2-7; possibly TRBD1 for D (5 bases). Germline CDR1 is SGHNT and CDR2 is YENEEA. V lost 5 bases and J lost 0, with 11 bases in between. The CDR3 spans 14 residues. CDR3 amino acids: CASSPTASSYEQYF. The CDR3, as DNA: TGTGCCAGCAGCCCGACAGCAAGCTCCTACGAGCAGTACTTC.

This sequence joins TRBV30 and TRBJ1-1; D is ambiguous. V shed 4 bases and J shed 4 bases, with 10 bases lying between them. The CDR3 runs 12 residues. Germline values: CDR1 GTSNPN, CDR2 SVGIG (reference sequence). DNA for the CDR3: TGTGCCTGGACCGGTAGTGGCACTGAAGCTTTCTTT. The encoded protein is CAWTGSGTEAFF.

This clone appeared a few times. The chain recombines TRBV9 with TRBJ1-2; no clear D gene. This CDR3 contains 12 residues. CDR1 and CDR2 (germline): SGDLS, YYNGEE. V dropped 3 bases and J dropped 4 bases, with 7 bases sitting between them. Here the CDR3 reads CASSENTYGYTF. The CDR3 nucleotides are TGTGCCAGCAGCGAGAACACCTATGGCTACACCTTC. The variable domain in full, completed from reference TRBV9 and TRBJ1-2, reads DSGVTQTPKHLITATGQRVTLRCSPRSGDLSVYWYQQSLDQGLQFLIQYYNGEERAKGNILERFSAQQFPDLHSELNLSSLELGDSALYFCASSENTYGYTFGSGTRLTVV.

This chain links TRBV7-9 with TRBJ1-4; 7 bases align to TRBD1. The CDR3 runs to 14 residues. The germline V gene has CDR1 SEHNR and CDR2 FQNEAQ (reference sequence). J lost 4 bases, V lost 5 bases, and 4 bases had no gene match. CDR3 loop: CASSPGQLNEKLFF. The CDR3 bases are TGTGCCAGCAGCCCGGGACAGCTTAATGAAAAACTGTTTTTT.

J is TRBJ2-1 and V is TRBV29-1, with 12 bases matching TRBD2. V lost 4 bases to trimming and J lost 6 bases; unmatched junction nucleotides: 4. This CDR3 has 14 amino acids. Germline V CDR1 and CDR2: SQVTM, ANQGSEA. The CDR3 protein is CSVGLAGGVNEQFF. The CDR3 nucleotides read TGCAGCGTTGGCCTAGCGGGAGGGGTCAATGAGCAGTTCTTC.

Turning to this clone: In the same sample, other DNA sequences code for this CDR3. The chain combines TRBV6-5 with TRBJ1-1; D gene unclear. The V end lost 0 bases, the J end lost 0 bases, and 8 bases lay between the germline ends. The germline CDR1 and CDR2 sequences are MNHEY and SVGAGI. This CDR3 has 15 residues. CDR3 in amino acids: CASSYSGQMNTEAFF. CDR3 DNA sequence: TGTGCCAGCAGTTACTCTGGGCAGATGAACACTGAAGCTTTCTTT.

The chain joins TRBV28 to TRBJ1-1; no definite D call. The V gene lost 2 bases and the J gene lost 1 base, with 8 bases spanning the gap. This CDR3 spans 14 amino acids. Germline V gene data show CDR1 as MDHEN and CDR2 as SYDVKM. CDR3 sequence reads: CASSLGGKNTEAFF. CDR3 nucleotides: TGTGCCAGCAGTTTAGGCGGAAAGAACACTGAAGCTTTCTTT. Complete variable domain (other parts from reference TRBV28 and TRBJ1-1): DVKVTQSSRYLVKRTGEKVFLECVQDMDHENMFWYRQDPGLGLRLIYFSYDVKMKEKGDIPEGYSVSREKKERFSLILESASTNQTSMYLCASSLGGKNTEAFFGQGTRLTVV.

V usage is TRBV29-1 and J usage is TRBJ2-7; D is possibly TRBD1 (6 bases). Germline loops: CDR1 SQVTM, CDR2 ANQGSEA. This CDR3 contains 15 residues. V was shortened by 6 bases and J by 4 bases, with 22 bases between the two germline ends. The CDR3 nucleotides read TGCAGCGTCGTCTATCGGGACAAGGCGATTTACGAGCAGTACTTC. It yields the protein CSVVYRDKAIYEQYF.

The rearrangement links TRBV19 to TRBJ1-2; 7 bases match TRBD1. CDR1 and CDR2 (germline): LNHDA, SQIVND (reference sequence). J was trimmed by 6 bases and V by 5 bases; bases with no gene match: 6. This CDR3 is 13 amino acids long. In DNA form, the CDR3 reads TGTGCCAGTAGTTCGACAGGGTGGGATGGCTACACCTTC. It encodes CASSSTGWDGYTF.

This chain's CDR3 is CASSGTSPQHF. The CDR3 DNA reads TGTGCCAGCAGTGGCACTTCGCCCCAGCATTTT. The V call is TRBV6-1, the J call TRBJ1-5; D ambiguous. The CDR3 is 11 amino acids. With 4 bases removed from V and 9 bases from J, the gap between germline ends came to 7 bases. Germline V gene lookup returns CDR1 MNHNS and CDR2 SASEGT.

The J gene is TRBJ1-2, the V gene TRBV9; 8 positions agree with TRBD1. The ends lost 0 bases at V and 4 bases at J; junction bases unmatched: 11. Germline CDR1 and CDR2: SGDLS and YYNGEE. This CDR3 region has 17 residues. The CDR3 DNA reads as TGTGCCAGCAGCGTAGGGCAGGGGGCGTCTGAGGGCTATGGCTACACCTTC. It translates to CASSVGQGASEGYGYTF. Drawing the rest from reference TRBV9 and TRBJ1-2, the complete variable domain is DSGVTQTPKHLITATGQRVTLRCSPRSGDLSVYWYQQSLDQGLQFLIQYYNGEERAKGNILERFSAQQFPDLHSELNLSSLELGDSALYFCASSVGQGASEGYGYTFGSGTRLTVV.

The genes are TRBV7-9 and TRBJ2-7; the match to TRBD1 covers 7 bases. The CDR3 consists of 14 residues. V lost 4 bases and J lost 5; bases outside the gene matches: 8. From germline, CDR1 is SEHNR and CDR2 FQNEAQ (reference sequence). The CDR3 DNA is TGTGCCAGCAGCTCCCCCGACAGGGTTGACGAGCAGTACTTC. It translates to CASSSPDRVDEQYF.

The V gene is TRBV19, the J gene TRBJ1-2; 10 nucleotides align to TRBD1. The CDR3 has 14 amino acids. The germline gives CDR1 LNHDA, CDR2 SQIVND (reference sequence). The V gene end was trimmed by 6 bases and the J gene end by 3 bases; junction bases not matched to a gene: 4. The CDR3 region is CASRTGGKDYGYTF. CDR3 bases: TGTGCCAGTAGGACAGGGGGCAAGGACTATGGCTACACCTTC.

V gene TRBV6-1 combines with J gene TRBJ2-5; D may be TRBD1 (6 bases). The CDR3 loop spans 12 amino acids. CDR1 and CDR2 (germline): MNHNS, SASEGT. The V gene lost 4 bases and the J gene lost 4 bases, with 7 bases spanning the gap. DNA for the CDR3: TGTGCCAGCAGTGCGACAGGAGAGACCCAGTACTTC. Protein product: CASSATGETQYF.

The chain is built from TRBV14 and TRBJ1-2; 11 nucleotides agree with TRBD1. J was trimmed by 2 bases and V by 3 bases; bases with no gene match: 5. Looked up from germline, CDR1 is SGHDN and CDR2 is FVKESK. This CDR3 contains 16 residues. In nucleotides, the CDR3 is TGTGCCAGCAGCCACAGGGACAGGGGGACCAACTATGGCTACACCTTC. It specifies CASSHRDRGTNYGYTF. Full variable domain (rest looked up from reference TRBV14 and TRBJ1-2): EAGVTQFPSHSVIEKGQTVTLRCDPISGHDNLYWYRRVMGKEIKFLLHFVKESKQDESGMPNNRFLAERTGGTYSTLKVQPAELEDSGVYFCASSHRDRGTNYGYTFGSGTRLTVV.